The T cell receptor beta chain described here comes from a study of shared T cell receptors in the human thymus. The length of the CDR3 is 13 residues. The V end was cut by 6 bases, the J end by 2 bases, with 8 bases between. CDR1 and CDR2 (germline): MGHDK, SYGVNS. TCRdb's table, derived via immunoSEQ multiplex PCR, lists solely in-frame clones and lacks some. The table includes 500,000 to 750,000 clones, around 89% detected once. In addition, the sample was reused for a study of human thymus T cells.

The chain has TRBV25-1 and TRBJ2-1, with a weak D call TRBD2 (6 bases). The sequenced sample was thymocytes. This receptor was identified in a boy in the first two years of life with a congenital heart defect. Here the CDR3 reads CASRGGTYNEQFF. The CDR3 nucleotides are TGTGCCAGCAGGGGGGGAACCTACAATGAGCAGTTCTTC.